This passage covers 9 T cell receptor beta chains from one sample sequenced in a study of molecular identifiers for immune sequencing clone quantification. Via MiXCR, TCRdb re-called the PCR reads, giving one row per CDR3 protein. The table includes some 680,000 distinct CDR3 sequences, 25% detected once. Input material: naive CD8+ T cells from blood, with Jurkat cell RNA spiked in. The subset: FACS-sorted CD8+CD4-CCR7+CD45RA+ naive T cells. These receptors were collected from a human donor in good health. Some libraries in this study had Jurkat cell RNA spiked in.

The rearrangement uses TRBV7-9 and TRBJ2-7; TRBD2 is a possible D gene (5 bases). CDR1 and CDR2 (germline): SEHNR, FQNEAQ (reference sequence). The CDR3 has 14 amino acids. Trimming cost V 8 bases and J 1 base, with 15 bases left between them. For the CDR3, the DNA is TGTGCCAGCGGACCGGGAACCGAGTCCTACGAGCAGTACTTC. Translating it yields CASGPGTESYEQYF.

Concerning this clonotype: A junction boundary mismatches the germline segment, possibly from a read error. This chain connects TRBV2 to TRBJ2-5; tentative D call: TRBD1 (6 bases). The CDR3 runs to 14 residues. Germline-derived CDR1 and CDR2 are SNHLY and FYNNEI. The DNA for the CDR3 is TGTGCCAGCTTGGGAAGGCCAGGGGAAGAGACCCAGTCCTTC. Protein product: CASLGRPGEETQSF.

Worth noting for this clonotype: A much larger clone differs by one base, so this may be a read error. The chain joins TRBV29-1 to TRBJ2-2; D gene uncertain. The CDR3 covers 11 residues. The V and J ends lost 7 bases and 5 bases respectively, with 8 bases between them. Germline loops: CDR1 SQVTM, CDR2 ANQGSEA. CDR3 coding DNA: TGCAGCGCCTCTGTGACCGGGGAGCTGTTTTTT. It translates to CSASVTGELFF.

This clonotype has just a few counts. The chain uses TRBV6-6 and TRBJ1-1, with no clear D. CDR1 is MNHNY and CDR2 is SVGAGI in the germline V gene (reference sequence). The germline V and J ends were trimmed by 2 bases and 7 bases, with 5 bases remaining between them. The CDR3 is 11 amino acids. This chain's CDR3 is CASSYSGEAFF. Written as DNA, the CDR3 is TGTGCCAGCAGTTACAGTGGTGAAGCTTTCTTT.

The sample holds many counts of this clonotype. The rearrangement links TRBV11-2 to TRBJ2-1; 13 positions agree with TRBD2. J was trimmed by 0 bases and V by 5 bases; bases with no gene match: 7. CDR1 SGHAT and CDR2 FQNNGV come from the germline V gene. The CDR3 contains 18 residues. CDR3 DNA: TGTGCCAGCAGCCCCTGGACTAGCGGGGGTAGCTCCTACAATGAGCAGTTCTTC. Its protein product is CASSPWTSGGSSYNEQFF.

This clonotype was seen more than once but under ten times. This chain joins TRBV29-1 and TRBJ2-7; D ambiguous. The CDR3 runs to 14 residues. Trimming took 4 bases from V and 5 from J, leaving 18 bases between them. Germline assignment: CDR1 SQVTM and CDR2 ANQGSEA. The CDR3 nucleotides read TGCAGCGTTGCCCTCCAGGACCTTTGGGACGAGCAGTACTTC. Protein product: CSVALQDLWDEQYF.

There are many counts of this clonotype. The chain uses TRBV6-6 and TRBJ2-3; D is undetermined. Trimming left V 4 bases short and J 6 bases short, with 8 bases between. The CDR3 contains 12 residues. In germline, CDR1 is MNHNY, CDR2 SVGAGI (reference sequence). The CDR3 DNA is TGTGCCAGCAGTTCCGATAGCGATACGCAGTATTTT. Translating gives CASSSDSDTQYF.

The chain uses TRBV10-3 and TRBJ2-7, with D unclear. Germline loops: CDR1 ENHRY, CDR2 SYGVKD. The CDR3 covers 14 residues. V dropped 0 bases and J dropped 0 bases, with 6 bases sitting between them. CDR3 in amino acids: CAISESYISYEQYF. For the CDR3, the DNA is TGTGCCATCAGTGAGTCTTACATCTCCTACGAGCAGTACTTC.

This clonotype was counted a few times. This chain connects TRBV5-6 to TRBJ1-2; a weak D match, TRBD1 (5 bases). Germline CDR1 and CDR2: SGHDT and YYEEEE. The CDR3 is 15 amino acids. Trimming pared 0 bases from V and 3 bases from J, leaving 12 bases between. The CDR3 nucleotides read TGTGCCAGCAGCTTGGTACAGGAAACCTACTATGGCTACACCTTC. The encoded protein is CASSLVQETYYGYTF.